This is a list of T cell receptor beta chains from one sample in a study of OX40 agonist ivuxolimab in advanced cancers. The protocol was immunoSEQ multiplex PCR, while the TCRdb copy is restricted to in-frame clones and leaves out a portion. The data hold some 38,000 clones, with around 89% observed a single time. This specimen was CD4+ or CD8+ T cells sorted from blood, taken in a trial of the OX40 agonist ivuxolimab. These receptors all come from an adult with an advanced solid tumor such as melanoma, head and neck, liver or kidney cancer. CDR3s include the opening cysteine and the closing phenylalanine or tryptophan. Fields, in order: clone size, D gene, J gene, V gene, CDR3 protein, CDR3 DNA. A D gene is named only where the DNA matches it firmly. Rows give clone size only sometimes, using once, few, many, or a class for an expanded clone.

clone_size: -
d_call: -
j_call: TRBJ2-2
v_call: TRBV9
cdr3_aa: CASERVAGELFF
cdr3_nt: TGTGCCAGCGAGAGGGTGGCCGGGGAGCTGTTTTTT

clone_size: -
d_call: -
j_call: TRBJ1-5
v_call: TRBV13
cdr3_aa: CASSSSMGARGNQPQHF
cdr3_nt: TGTGCCAGCAGCTCGTCTATGGGGGCGAGGGGCAATCAGCCCCAGCATTTT

clone_size: once
d_call: -
j_call: TRBJ2-7
v_call: TRBV2
cdr3_aa: CASTLAQRSYEQYF
cdr3_nt: TGTGCCAGCACGTTGGCGCAGCGGTCCTACGAGCAGTACTTC

clone_size: -
d_call: -
j_call: TRBJ1-2
v_call: TRBV11-2
cdr3_aa: CASSLVGLLGYTF
cdr3_nt: TGTGCCAGCAGCTTAGTGGGTTTATTAGGCTACACCTTC

clone_size: -
d_call: -
j_call: TRBJ1-2
v_call: TRBV27
cdr3_aa: CASSFNQPYGYTF
cdr3_nt: TGTGCCAGCAGTTTCAACCAGCCCTATGGCTACACCTTC

clone_size: -
d_call: -
j_call: TRBJ2-2
v_call: TRBV10-1
cdr3_aa: CASSDGQATGELFF
cdr3_nt: TGCGCCAGCAGTGATGGGCAGGCCACCGGGGAGCTGTTTTTT

clone_size: once
d_call: -
j_call: TRBJ1-1
v_call: TRBV5-1
cdr3_aa: CASSLDAVNTEAFF
cdr3_nt: TGCGCCAGCAGCTTGGATGCGGTGAACACTGAAGCTTTCTTT

clone_size: -
d_call: -
j_call: TRBJ2-2
v_call: TRBV7-9
cdr3_aa: CASSSLPGTPNTGELFF
cdr3_nt: TGTGCCAGCAGCTCGTTACCGGGGACCCCGAACACCGGGGAGCTGTTTTTT

clone_size: -
d_call: -
j_call: TRBJ1-6
v_call: TRBV5-3
cdr3_aa: CARSPRLLASSYNSPLHF
cdr3_nt: TGTGCCAGAAGCCCCCGGCTTTTAGCTAGCTCCTATAATTCACCCCTCCACTTT

clone_size: -
d_call: -
j_call: TRBJ2-3
v_call: TRBV19
cdr3_aa: CASRIPSTDTQYF
cdr3_nt: TGTGCCAGTAGGATACCATCCACAGATACGCAGTATTTT

clone_size: -
d_call: -
j_call: TRBJ2-7
v_call: TRBV7-2
cdr3_aa: CASTESYEQYF
cdr3_nt: TGTGCCAGCACCGAGTCCTACGAGCAGTACTTC

clone_size: -
d_call: -
j_call: TRBJ1-2
v_call: TRBV5-1
cdr3_aa: CASSWSGGGYTF
cdr3_nt: TGCGCCAGCAGCTGGAGTGGGGGAGGCTACACCTTC

clone_size: -
d_call: -
j_call: TRBJ2-1
v_call: TRBV15
cdr3_aa: CATSRDIGGNVNEQFF
cdr3_nt: TGTGCCACCAGCAGAGATATAGGGGGGAATGTTAATGAGCAGTTCTTC

clone_size: -
d_call: TRBD1
j_call: TRBJ2-5
v_call: TRBV28
cdr3_aa: CASKDRGGETQYF
cdr3_nt: TGTGCCAGCAAGGACAGGGGAGGGGAGACCCAGTACTTC

clone_size: few
d_call: TRBD2
j_call: TRBJ2-5
v_call: TRBV7-2
cdr3_aa: CASSFQLAGDYQETQYF
cdr3_nt: TGTGCCAGCAGCTTCCAACTAGCGGGAGACTACCAAGAGACCCAGTACTTC

clone_size: -
d_call: -
j_call: TRBJ2-3
v_call: TRBV7-2
cdr3_aa: CASSLAYPGGPTDTQYF
cdr3_nt: TGTGCCAGCAGCTTAGCGTACCCGGGGGGCCCCACAGATACGCAGTATTTT

clone_size: -
d_call: -
j_call: TRBJ2-7
v_call: TRBV2
cdr3_aa: CASSDPEQYF
cdr3_nt: TGTGCCAGCAGTGACCCCGAGCAGTACTTC